This TCR beta chain emerged from a study of blood T cell repertoires in COVID-19. Sequencing used immunoSEQ multiplex PCR; TCRdb keeps in-frame clones, though not all of them. This sample has fewer than 250,000 clones, with 75% to 90% found just once. This clone appeared a single time. CDR1 is LGHNT, CDR2 FRNRAP, per germline. CDR3 length: 12 residues. V lost 3 bases, J lost 15 bases, and 6 bases stayed unmatched. The receptor comes from a woman under 40 who had been exposed to COVID-19. The sample was PBMCs or T cells enriched from blood (not recorded which). The chain recombines TRBV12-5 with TRBJ2-1; the match to TRBD1 covers 9 bases. The CDR3: CASGFSTGGVFF. CDR3 DNA: TGTGCTAGTGGTTTTTCGACAGGGGGTGTGTTCTTC.